The clone carrying this T cell receptor beta chain showed up just a few times. The data were obtained in a study of blood T cells in healthy people across ages. The CDR3 runs to 14 residues. V lost 1 base to trimming and J lost 9 bases; unmatched junction nucleotides: 9. Germline CDR1 and CDR2: DFQATT and SNEGSKA (reference sequence). A second PCR of roughly 7 to 11 cycles used a sample-barcoded 5' primer and a J-beta primer mix. Via MiXCR, TCRdb re-called the 5' RACE reads, giving one row per CDR3 protein. This table holds around 780,000 distinct CDR3 sequences, approximately 60% found once. The clonotype was recovered from a man in his forties in good health. J is TRBJ2-5 and V is TRBV20-1; 9 positions match TRBD1. Sequenced sample: blood. CDR3 sequence reads: CSARAGTGTKAQYF. The CDR3 nucleotides are TGCAGTGCTAGAGCCGGGACAGGGACTAAGGCCCAGTACTTC.